The clone carrying this TCR beta chain was found a few times. Its antigen remains unidentified. It was via CD45RO/CCR7/CD25/CD127/CD95/CD27 that CD4+ naive, central memory, regulatory and stem cell-like memory cells were sorted. This specimen comes from a study of beta chain features in type 1 diabetes. The isolated RNA, all of it, was reverse transcribed, so expressed TCRB transcripts were what got sequenced. This table comes from immunoSEQ multiplex PCR, and its TCRdb copy is limited to in-frame clones, with some not included. Altogether fewer than 550,000 clones are present, 9.5% to 12% being singletons, with the ten largest covering around 0.05%. Whole-study results and caveats: People with Type 1 diabetes carried modestly yet significantly shorter TCRB CDR3s in all four CD4+ subsets. Still unanswered here is whether HLA type influences TCRB rearrangement.

CDR1 and CDR2 from the germline V gene are SGHDN and FVKESK. This CDR3 spans 16 amino acids. The V end was cut by 0 bases, the J end by 2 bases, with 13 bases between. The sample comprised naive CD4+ T cells from blood. V gene TRBV14 combines with J gene TRBJ1-1, with no clear D. The clonotype was recovered from a woman aged 18-35 years in good health. The CDR3 protein is CASSQDLGRINTEAFF. CDR3 coding DNA: TGTGCCAGCAGCCAAGATTTAGGACGGATCAACACTGAAGCTTTCTTT.